This T cell receptor beta chain was profiled in a study of blood T cell repertoires in COVID-19. Source study methods: It was from reference gene primer amplification that nucleated cell counts were estimated. Sequencing was performed with immunoSEQ multiplex PCR; in TCRdb, only in-frame clones are kept and a portion is missing. The DNA was the basis for D and trimming; V, J and clone size are from that table. The sample lists about 460,000 clones; approximately 91% were seen once. The CDR3 is 12 residues long. The receptor was isolated from a woman in her sixties or seventies who had recovered from COVID-19. Material: PBMCs or T cells enriched from blood (not recorded which). The J gene is TRBJ1-2, the V gene TRBV21-1. TRBV21-1 is reported as a pseudogene. The CDR3 region has the DNA TGTGCCAGCAGCAATCCGTTCTATGGCTACACCTTC. Translated, it gives CASSNPFYGYTF.